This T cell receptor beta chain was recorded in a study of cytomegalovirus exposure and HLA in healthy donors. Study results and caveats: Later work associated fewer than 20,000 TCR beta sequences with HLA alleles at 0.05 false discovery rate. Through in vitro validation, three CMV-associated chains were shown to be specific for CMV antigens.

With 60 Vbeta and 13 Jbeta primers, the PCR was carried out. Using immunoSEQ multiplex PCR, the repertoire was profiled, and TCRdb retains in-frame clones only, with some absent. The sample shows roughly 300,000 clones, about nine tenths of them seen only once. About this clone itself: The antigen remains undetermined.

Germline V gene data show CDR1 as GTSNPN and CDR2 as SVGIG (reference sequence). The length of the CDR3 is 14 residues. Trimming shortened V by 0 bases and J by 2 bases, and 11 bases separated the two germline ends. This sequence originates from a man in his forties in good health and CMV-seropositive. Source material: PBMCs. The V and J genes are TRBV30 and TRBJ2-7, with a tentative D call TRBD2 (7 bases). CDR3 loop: CAWSVGGVTYEQYF. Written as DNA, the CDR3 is TGTGCCTGGAGTGTAGGGGGGGTTACCTACGAGCAGTACTTC.